These 17 T cell receptor beta chains were all obtained from the same sample, sequenced in a study of blood T cell repertoires in COVID-19. TCRdb's table, derived via immunoSEQ multiplex PCR, lists solely in-frame clones and lacks some. The sample lists about 280,000 clones; around 84% were seen once. The sample taken for sequencing was PBMCs or T cells enriched from blood (not recorded which). The receptors come from a middle-aged man who had been exposed to COVID-19.

V gene TRBV5-1 combines with J gene TRBJ2-3; D is possibly TRBD2 (6 bases). With 0 bases removed from V and 7 bases from J, the gap between germline ends came to 24 bases. CDR1 is SGHRS, CDR2 YFSETQ, per germline. The CDR3 length is 18 residues. The CDR3 region is CASSLAYEEAGKENTQYF. DNA for the CDR3: TGCGCCAGCAGCTTGGCCTATGAGGAGGCGGGAAAGGAGAATACGCAGTATTTT.

The rearrangement joins TRBV19 to TRBJ2-7; D possibly corresponds to TRBD2 (7 bases). Deletions cut 7 bases from V and 2 bases from J, with 9 bases between. Germline CDR1 is LNHDA and CDR2 is SQIVND (reference sequence). CDR3 size: 12 residues. The CDR3 DNA sequence: TGTGCCAGTACGGGGGGCGCCTACGAGCAGTACTTC. Amino acids: CASTGGAYEQYF.

The gene calls are TRBV27 and TRBJ1-5; TRBD1 matches at 8 bases. CDR3 length: 18 amino acids. The germline V gene encodes CDR1 MNHEY and CDR2 SMNVEV (reference sequence). V trimming: 5 bases; J trimming: 2 bases; junction bases outside the gene matches: 14. The DNA of the CDR3 is TGTGCCAGCAGTCCCAAGTACCGGGACAGGCTCGGCAATCAGCCCCAGCATTTT. Its translation is CASSPKYRDRLGNQPQHF.

This chain joins TRBV25-1 and TRBJ2-1; D uncertain. CDR3 length equals 11 residues. Trimming shortened V by 11 bases and J by 6 bases, and 11 bases separated the two germline ends. From germline, CDR1 is MGHDK and CDR2 SYGVNS. Here the CDR3 DNA reads TGTGCCTGCGGCCGAGTCAATGAGCAGTTCTTC. This sequence encodes CACGRVNEQFF.

The rearrangement links TRBV11-2 to TRBJ2-5, with D possibly TRBD1 on 5 matching bases. This CDR3 contains 15 residues. Germline V gene lookup returns CDR1 SGHAT and CDR2 FQNNGV. The V end lost 2 bases, the J end lost 1 base, and 11 bases lay between the germline ends. CDR3 loop: CASSLIKGPQETQYF. In DNA, the CDR3 is TGTGCCAGCAGCTTAATTAAGGGGCCCCAAGAGACCCAGTACTTC.

This clone was seen just once. The chain has TRBV3-1 (or the pseudogene TRBV3-2) and TRBJ1-1; D uncertain. V was trimmed by 0 bases and J by 2 bases, leaving 13 bases between them. Germline V gene data show CDR1 as LGHDT and CDR2 as YNNKEL (reference sequence). This CDR3 spans 16 amino acids. CDR3 DNA sequence: TGTGCCAGCAGCCAAGATCTTTGGGCAGCCAACACTGAAGCTTTCTTT. Its protein is CASSQDLWAANTEAFF.

The chain couples TRBV6-5 to TRBJ1-2; perhaps TRBD1 as D (5 bases). The CDR3 extends over 14 amino acids. Trimming left V 6 bases short and J 5 bases short, with 16 bases between. Germline loops: CDR1 MNHEY, CDR2 SVGAGI. In nucleotides, the CDR3 is TGTGCCAGCAGAGCCGGGGGAGCCCTTTATGGCTACACCTTC. As protein: CASRAGGALYGYTF.

This clone was counted a few times. The gene calls are TRBV14 and TRBJ1-6, with D hard to call. Germline V gene data show CDR1 as SGHDN and CDR2 as FVKESK. The CDR3 loop spans 16 amino acids. V gave up 0 bases and J gave up 9 bases, with 15 bases separating them. Here the CDR3 DNA reads TGTGCCAGCAGCCAAGACCCATTCCCCACAGCTTCACCCCTCCACTTT. As protein: CASSQDPFPTASPLHF. Based on the CDR3 plus reference TRBV14 and TRBJ1-6, the full variable domain is EAGVTQFPSHSVIEKGQTVTLRCDPISGHDNLYWYRRVMGKEIKFLLHFVKESKQDESGMPNNRFLAERTGGTYSTLKVQPAELEDSGVYFCASSQDPFPTASPLHFGNGTRLTVT.

This clone has only a few counts. The J gene is TRBJ1-3, the V gene TRBV2, with a possible D match to TRBD1 (5 bases). Germline CDR1 is SNHLY and CDR2 is FYNNEI. V lost 1 base and J 1 base, leaving 11 bases between the germline ends. The CDR3 extends over 16 amino acids. DNA of the CDR3: TGTGCCAGCAGTGAAGACAGGACGGTTTCTGGAAACACCATATATTTT. Translation gives CASSEDRTVSGNTIYF.

The J gene is TRBJ2-3, the V gene TRBV6-2 or TRBV6-3, with a tentative D call TRBD2 (6 bases). The CDR3 contains 13 residues. Trimming took off 6 bases at V and 7 bases at J, with 14 bases between the two ends. In germline, CDR1 is MNHEY, CDR2 SVGEGT. This chain's CDR3 is CASRYGSPYTQYF. CDR3 DNA: TGTGCCAGCAGATACGGGAGCCCTTATACGCAGTATTTT.

The chain uses TRBV5-1 and TRBJ2-5, with D possibly TRBD1 on 6 matching bases. From germline, CDR1 is SGHRS and CDR2 YFSETQ. The CDR3 length is 14 residues. Trimming took off 0 bases at V and 4 bases at J, with 10 bases between the two ends. In DNA form, the CDR3 reads TGCGCCAGCAGCTTGGCAAGAGGGGGAGAGACCCAGTACTTC. It encodes CASSLARGGETQYF.

This clone was seen just once. J is TRBJ1-2 and V is TRBV13, with D maybe TRBD1 (5 bases). This CDR3 is 16 amino acids long. V lost 5 bases and J 4 bases, leaving 20 bases between the germline ends. CDR1 is PRHDT, CDR2 FYEKMQ, per germline (reference sequence). The CDR3 reads CASSPPRWGGSYGYTF. In nucleotides, the CDR3 is TGTGCCAGCAGCCCTCCTCGGTGGGGGGGAAGCTATGGCTACACCTTC.

This chain joins TRBV4-1 and TRBJ1-2, with TRBD1 matching over 9 bases. This CDR3 has 15 residues. The V gene end was trimmed by 1 base and the J gene end by 8 bases; junction bases not matched to a gene: 8. Germline CDR1 is MGHRA and CDR2 is YSYEKL. The CDR3 loop is CASSQVSGTGWGYTF. CDR3 coding DNA: TGCGCCAGCAGCCAAGTATCGGGGACAGGGTGGGGCTACACCTTC.

This chain uses TRBV6-5 with TRBJ2-5, with D perhaps TRBD1 (6 bases). V lost 1 base, J lost 5 bases, and 11 bases lay in between. The CDR3 contains 14 residues. The germline V gene encodes CDR1 MNHEY and CDR2 SVGAGI. The CDR3 DNA sequence: TGTGCCAGCAGTTACTTGGGGGCAGGGGAGACCCAGTACTTC. It encodes CASSYLGAGETQYF.

This clone has only a few counts. The chain employs TRBV18 and TRBJ2-7; a weak D match, TRBD2 (5 bases). The CDR3 is made up of 15 amino acids. Looked up from germline, CDR1 is KGHSH and CDR2 is LQKENI. The germline V and J ends were trimmed by 2 bases and 1 base, with 12 bases remaining between them. The CDR3 DNA reads as TGTGCCAGCTCACCAAAAGCAGGACTGTCCTACGAGCAGTACTTC. Translation: CASSPKAGLSYEQYF.

In nucleotides, the CDR3 is TGTGCCTGGCAAACAGGGGGGGCTGGTCAGCCCCAGCATTTT. Translation gives CAWQTGGAGQPQHF. The chain uses TRBV30 and TRBJ1-5; TRBD1 agrees at 8 bases. Germline values: CDR1 GTSNPN, CDR2 SVGIG (reference sequence). The CDR3 covers 14 residues. The V gene end was trimmed by 5 bases and the J gene end by 6 bases; junction bases not matched to a gene: 9.

This chain's CDR3 is CATSAQGPSTDTQYF. The CDR3, as DNA: TGTGCCACCAGTGCACAGGGCCCCAGCACAGATACGCAGTATTTT. The chain carries TRBV24-1 and TRBJ2-3; tentative D call: TRBD1 (6 bases). The CDR3 is 15 residues long. Germline lookup yields CDR1 KGHDR and CDR2 SFDVKD. The V end lost 5 bases, the J end lost 0 bases, and 11 bases lay between the germline ends.